This T cell receptor (beta chain) was profiled in a study of radiation and T cells in renal cell carcinoma. Overall study context: Nephrectomy followed 15 Gy stereotactic body radiation by 4 weeks.

Time point denoted: baseline pretreatment blood. The treatment here: 15 Gy SBRT to primary tumor, nephrectomy 4 weeks later. Blood was sampled at baseline, 2 weeks and 4 weeks after SBRT. The patient's renal cell carcinoma had clear cell pathology. The method was immunoSEQ multiplex PCR; TCRdb's version includes in-frame clones alone and lacks a portion of them. The table shows tens of thousands of clones, with 82% occurring only once. This clone has only one observation. What it recognizes is unknown. Findings and limits, study-wide: Top tumor clonotypes rose in blood 2 weeks post-radiation, then contracted.

The receptor was isolated from a man between 60 and 75 years old with renal cell carcinoma. Material: blood, obtained from a patient whose treatment included radiotherapy and nephrectomy.

CDR3 residues: CASSLASNEKLFF. The CDR3, as DNA: TGTGCCAGCAGTTTAGCCAGTAATGAAAAACTGTTTTTT. This chain connects TRBV28 to TRBJ1-4; D unresolved. V was trimmed by 2 bases and J by 4 bases, leaving 5 bases between them. The CDR3 contains 13 residues. From germline, CDR1 is MDHEN and CDR2 SYDVKM.